The 30 T cell receptor beta chains reported below all come from one sample, sequenced in a study of T cell changes during pregnancy in multiple sclerosis. Libraries were prepared by immunoSEQ multiplex PCR; TCRdb keeps only in-frame clonotypes and omits some of them. Of about 74,000 clones listed, approximately 91% were seen once; the top ten hold approximately 3.4%. The sample was peripheral blood, taken before pregnancy. The receptors derive from a female donor with multiple sclerosis, enrolled in a pregnancy study.

The chain combines TRBV5-1 with TRBJ1-2, with D perhaps TRBD1 (5 bases). Trimming cost V 4 bases and J 4 bases, with 17 bases left between them. Germline V gene lookup returns CDR1 SGHRS and CDR2 YFSETQ. The CDR3 sequence is 15 residues long. CDR3 nucleotide sequence: TGCGCCAGCAGCCCAAGGCAGGGATTGGGCTATGGCTACACCTTC. As protein: CASSPRQGLGYGYTF.

The rearrangement joins TRBV23-1 to TRBJ2-3; 10 bases line up with TRBD1. TRBV23-1 belongs to the ORF category, with a function that is uncertain. After removal of 7 bases from V and 2 bases from J, the junction contained 21 bases not matched to a gene. The CDR3 is 20 residues long. The CDR3 nucleotides are TGCGCCAGCACGCTCCACGAAGGGGGACAGGGGCATTCGAACACAGATACGCAGTATTTT. It specifies CASTLHEGGQGHSNTDTQYF.

The CDR3: CASRTMDTQYF. CDR3 DNA: TGTGCCAGCAGGACAATGGATACGCAGTATTTT. The chain recombines TRBV7-2 with TRBJ2-3, with no clear D. Trimming removed 6 bases from V and 6 bases from J, with 7 bases in between. Germline assignment: CDR1 SGHTA and CDR2 FQGNSA. The length of the CDR3 is 11 residues. Full variable domain (outside the CDR3, taken from reference TRBV7-2 and TRBJ2-3): GAGVSQSPSNKVTEKGKDVELRCDPISGHTALYWYRQSLGQGLEFLIYFQGNSAPDKSGLPSDRFSAERTGGSVSTLTIQRTQQEDSAVYLCASRTMDTQYFGPGTRLTVL.

J is TRBJ2-3 and V is TRBV13; TRBD1 might be the D (5 bases). The CDR3 totals 17 residues. Germline V gives CDR1 PRHDT, CDR2 FYEKMQ (reference sequence). Between the trimmed V and J ends, which lost 0 bases and 7 bases, there was a span of 20 bases. The CDR3: CASSLGLDTILENTQYF. The DNA for the CDR3 is TGTGCCAGCAGCTTAGGGTTGGACACGATACTTGAGAATACGCAGTATTTT.

V gene TRBV9 combines with J gene TRBJ1-5, with D uncertain. The germline V and J ends were trimmed by 0 bases and 0 bases, with 7 bases remaining between them. In germline, CDR1 is SGDLS, CDR2 YYNGEE. The CDR3 contains 15 residues. The DNA of the CDR3 is TGTGCCAGCAGCGTAGGATCGGGTAGCAATCAGCCCCAGCATTTT. This gives the protein CASSVGSGSNQPQHF. Based on the CDR3 plus reference TRBV9 and TRBJ1-5, the full variable domain is DSGVTQTPKHLITATGQRVTLRCSPRSGDLSVYWYQQSLDQGLQFLIQYYNGEERAKGNILERFSAQQFPDLHSELNLSSLELGDSALYFCASSVGSGSNQPQHFGDGTRLSIL.

This chain connects TRBV6-5 to TRBJ2-1; 9 positions match TRBD2. The length of the CDR3 is 16 residues. The germline V gene has CDR1 MNHEY and CDR2 SVGAGI. V gave up 0 bases and J gave up 3 bases; unmatched junction bases: 3. Written as DNA, the CDR3 is TGTGCCAGCAGTTACTCCACTAGCGGGTTCTACAATGAGCAGTTCTTC. Translation: CASSYSTSGFYNEQFF.

The chain carries TRBV5-1 and TRBJ1-2, with D maybe TRBD1 (6 bases). The germline CDR1 and CDR2 sequences are SGHRS and YFSETQ. The CDR3 loop spans 13 amino acids. With 4 bases removed from V and 6 bases from J, the gap between germline ends came to 13 bases. This CDR3 reads CASSRGGSDGYTF. The CDR3 DNA is TGCGCCAGCAGCCGCGGGGGCTCGGATGGCTACACCTTC.

The chain employs TRBV7-2 and TRBJ2-5; the match to TRBD2 covers 9 bases. This CDR3 region has 17 residues. The J segment lost 4 bases and the V segment lost 4 bases, leaving 13 bases of the junction unmatched. Germline loops: CDR1 SGHTA, CDR2 FQGNSA. The CDR3 sequence: CASSYFPRGGRGETQYF. CDR3 DNA: TGTGCCAGCAGCTATTTCCCGCGGGGGGGGCGTGGAGAGACCCAGTACTTC.

This chain connects TRBV13 to TRBJ2-1; 11 bases fit TRBD1. Germline CDR1 reads PRHDT; CDR2 reads FYEKMQ (reference sequence). The CDR3 is 15 amino acids. V dropped 5 bases and J dropped 4; count of bases not matched to a gene: 4. The CDR3: CASSTGTGGYNEQFF. The CDR3 DNA reads TGTGCCAGCAGCACCGGGACAGGGGGTTACAATGAGCAGTTCTTC.

The chain employs TRBV7-2 and TRBJ2-7; 11 bases fit TRBD2. After removal of 5 bases from V and 0 bases from J, the junction contained 3 bases not matched to a gene. CDR3 size: 15 residues. CDR1 SGHTA and CDR2 FQGNSA come from the germline V gene. The CDR3 loop reads CASSPLAGGSYEQYF. CDR3 coding DNA: TGTGCCAGCAGCCCGCTAGCGGGGGGCTCCTACGAGCAGTACTTC.

In its sample, this clone was seen once. This sequence joins TRBV4-3 and TRBJ1-2; 7 nucleotides agree with TRBD1. The CDR3 is 18 residues long. V shed 1 base and J 5 bases; nucleotides not matched to a gene: 16. Germline CDR1 LGHNA, CDR2 YSLEER. CDR3: CASSQGLVFTGTDYGYTF. CDR3 nucleotide sequence: TGCGCCAGCAGCCAAGGGCTAGTATTTACCGGGACAGATTATGGCTACACCTTC.

The rearrangement links TRBV10-3 to TRBJ2-6; maybe TRBD2 (6 bases). Germline V lookup: CDR1 ENHRY, CDR2 SYGVKD. Trimming stripped 4 bases from V and 2 bases from J, with 9 bases between. The CDR3 runs to 15 residues. CDR3 region: CAISGGVPGANVLTF. The CDR3 coding sequence is TGTGCCATCAGTGGCGGGGTCCCTGGGGCCAACGTCCTGACTTTC.

The rearrangement uses TRBV28 and TRBJ1-2; D uncertain. The CDR3 loop spans 15 amino acids. Deletions cut 5 bases from V and 3 bases from J, with 16 bases between. Germline V lookup: CDR1 MDHEN, CDR2 SYDVKM. The CDR3 sequence: CASSPPRSFDYGYTF. CDR3 DNA sequence: TGTGCCAGCAGTCCCCCTCGCAGTTTTGACTATGGCTACACCTTC.

The gene calls are TRBV11-2 and TRBJ1-4, with D possibly matching TRBD1 (5 bases). Trimming cost V 4 bases and J 8 bases, with 8 bases left between them. The length of the CDR3 is 12 residues. The germline V gene encodes CDR1 SGHAT and CDR2 FQNNGV. The CDR3 nucleotides read TGTGCCAGCAGCTCCGGGGGGGAAAAACTGTTTTTT. The encoded protein is CASSSGGEKLFF.

The rearrangement links TRBV5-1 to TRBJ1-2, with D unresolved. CDR1 is SGHRS and CDR2 is YFSETQ in the germline V gene. The CDR3 is 13 residues long. With 0 bases removed from V and 4 bases from J, the gap between germline ends came to 7 bases. CDR3: CASSLGPSYGYTF. DNA for the CDR3: TGCGCCAGCAGCTTGGGGCCGTCCTATGGCTACACCTTC. The full variable domain, rest sourced from reference TRBV5-1 and TRBJ1-2, is KAGVTQTPRYLIKTRGQQVTLSCSPISGHRSVSWYQQTPGQGLQFLFEYFSETQRNKGNFPGRFSGRQFSNSRSEMNVSTLELGDSALYLCASSLGPSYGYTFGSGTRLTVV.

This chain links TRBV4-2 with TRBJ2-7; TRBD2 aligns across 11 bases. V was pared by 2 bases and J by 5 bases, with 5 bases of the junction left unmatched. The CDR3 has 15 residues. The V gene's germline CDR1 is LGHNA and CDR2 YNFKEQ. CDR3 in amino acids: CASSQLAGGIHEQYF. The CDR3 nucleotides are TGTGCCAGCAGCCAACTAGCGGGAGGTATCCACGAGCAGTACTTC.

This clone was seen just once. This chain connects TRBV25-1 to TRBJ2-7, with TRBD2 matching 7 bases. J was trimmed by 6 bases and V by 5 bases; bases with no gene match: 10. The CDR3 spans 14 residues. CDR1 is MGHDK and CDR2 is SYGVNS in the germline V gene. CDR3 DNA sequence: TGTGCCAGCAGTCCATGGGCGGGAGAAGGCGAGCAGTACTTC. Translated, it gives CASSPWAGEGEQYF.

The chain couples TRBV28 to TRBJ1-5; perhaps TRBD1 as D (6 bases). V was clipped by 6 bases and J by 2 bases, with 20 bases between them. Germline V gene data show CDR1 as MDHEN and CDR2 as SYDVKM. The CDR3 sequence is 17 residues long. CDR3 nucleotide sequence: TGTGCCAGCAGACCTCCCGGGACAAACCGGGGCAATCAGCCCCAGCATTTT. Amino acids: CASRPPGTNRGNQPQHF. The full variable domain, its missing parts supplied by reference TRBV28 and TRBJ1-5, is DVKVTQSSRYLVKRTGEKVFLECVQDMDHENMFWYRQDPGLGLRLIYFSYDVKMKEKGDIPEGYSVSREKKERFSLILESASTNQTSMYLCASRPPGTNRGNQPQHFGDGTRLSIL.

The rearrangement uses TRBV5-1 and TRBJ1-3, with no clear D. Germline V gene lookup returns CDR1 SGHRS and CDR2 YFSETQ. The ends were cut back, 5 bases at V and 2 bases at J, with 8 bases in the middle. This CDR3 has 13 residues. The CDR3 DNA is TGCGCCAGCAGGGTGTCGGCTGGAAACACCATATATTTT. Its protein product is CASRVSAGNTIYF. The full variable domain, completed using reference TRBV5-1 and TRBJ1-3, is KAGVTQTPRYLIKTRGQQVTLSCSPISGHRSVSWYQQTPGQGLQFLFEYFSETQRNKGNFPGRFSGRQFSNSRSEMNVSTLELGDSALYLCASRVSAGNTIYFGEGSWLTVV.

The V gene is TRBV5-1, the J gene TRBJ1-1; TRBD1 might be the D (6 bases). Per the germline V gene, CDR1 is SGHRS and CDR2 is YFSETQ. This CDR3 has 14 residues. V was shortened by 4 bases and J by 4 bases, with 14 bases between the two germline ends. CDR3 region: CASSPDSRGTEAFF. The CDR3 DNA is TGCGCCAGCAGCCCGGACAGCCGGGGCACTGAAGCTTTCTTT.

The chain recombines TRBV5-6 with TRBJ2-1; no definite D call. The CDR3 is 17 residues long. V gave up 1 base and J gave up 1 base, with 15 bases separating them. Germline V gives CDR1 SGHDT, CDR2 YYEEEE. The CDR3 nucleotides read TGTGCCAGCAGCTTGCTTTCCATGTACCGGTCCTACAATGAGCAGTTCTTC. Translated: CASSLLSMYRSYNEQFF.

This clone was detected a few times. The CDR3 coding sequence is TGTGCCAGCAGCCCGGGACAGTCAAATTCACCCCTCCACTTT. Amino acids: CASSPGQSNSPLHF. The chain uses TRBV7-9 and TRBJ1-6, with TRBD1 matching 7 bases. Losses at the gene ends were 5 bases for V and 7 bases for J; bases not matched to a gene: 5. The germline V gene has CDR1 SEHNR and CDR2 FQNEAQ (reference sequence). The CDR3 covers 14 residues.

V and J are TRBV7-9 and TRBJ2-5; D perhaps matches TRBD2 (5 bases). The CDR3 consists of 12 residues. V was clipped by 3 bases and J by 7 bases, with 9 bases between them. CDR1 is SEHNR and CDR2 is FQNEAQ in the germline V gene (reference sequence). The CDR3 sequence is CASSFDGGTQYF. Written as DNA, the CDR3 is TGTGCCAGCAGCTTTGATGGAGGGACCCAGTACTTC.

V and J are TRBV6-5 and TRBJ2-6; D gene unclear. This CDR3 has 15 residues. Germline-derived CDR1 and CDR2 are MNHEY and SVGAGI. The V end lost 6 bases, the J end lost 4 bases, and 13 bases lay between the germline ends. CDR3 sequence: CASSQISFGANVLTF. DNA for the CDR3: TGTGCCAGCAGCCAGATATCCTTCGGGGCCAACGTCCTGACTTTC.

Only one count was recorded for this clone. The V call is TRBV19, the J call TRBJ1-2, with D tentatively TRBD1 (5 bases). The CDR3 totals 18 residues. Germline loops: CDR1 LNHDA, CDR2 SQIVND (reference sequence). V dropped 5 bases and J dropped 5 bases, with 27 bases sitting between them. CDR3 residues: CASSGGGYSPSSGYGYTF. DNA for the CDR3: TGTGCCAGTAGTGGGGGGGGGTACAGCCCTTCCTCGGGGTATGGCTACACCTTC.

The chain employs TRBV2 and TRBJ2-5, with 12 bases fitting TRBD2. The CDR3 is made up of 17 amino acids. Per the germline V gene, CDR1 is SNHLY and CDR2 is FYNNEI. V dropped 3 bases and J dropped 3; count of bases not matched to a gene: 8. The CDR3 loop reads CASSDLAGGPVKETQYF. For the CDR3, the DNA is TGTGCCAGCAGTGACCTAGCGGGAGGGCCAGTTAAAGAGACCCAGTACTTC.

V and J are TRBV6-5 and TRBJ1-1; the D is unclear. CDR3 length: 13 residues. CDR1 and CDR2 from the germline V gene are MNHEY and SVGAGI. The germline V and J ends were trimmed by 3 bases and 8 bases, with 13 bases remaining between them. The CDR3 loop is CASSYSYWAEAFF. The CDR3 bases are TGTGCCAGCAGTTATTCCTATTGGGCGGAAGCTTTCTTT.

Written as DNA, the CDR3 is TGTGCCAGCAGTTACTCGAGCCCCACTGAAGCTTTCTTT. As protein: CASSYSSPTEAFF. This chain uses TRBV6-5 with TRBJ1-1, with D hard to call. CDR1 MNHEY and CDR2 SVGAGI come from the germline V gene. The length of the CDR3 is 13 residues. The ends were cut back, 0 bases at V and 4 bases at J, with 6 bases in the middle.

This clone was counted between two and nine times. J is TRBJ2-2 and V is TRBV7-7, with D perhaps matching TRBD1 (6 bases). Germline V lookup: CDR1 SSHAT, CDR2 FNYEAQ (reference sequence). Trimming took off 1 base at V and 7 bases at J, with 13 bases between the two ends. CDR3 length: 15 amino acids. CDR3 sequence: CASSLGPGESGELFF. In DNA, the CDR3 is TGTGCCAGCAGCTTAGGTCCAGGGGAAAGCGGGGAGCTGTTTTTT.

The chain has TRBV4-2 and TRBJ1-4; TRBD1 agrees at 7 bases. Germline V gives CDR1 LGHNA, CDR2 YNFKEQ. The V and J ends lost 4 bases and 4 bases, in that order; junction bases with no gene match: 6. This CDR3 has 15 amino acids. The CDR3 loop is CASSRETGSNEKLFF. CDR3 in DNA: TGTGCCAGCAGCCGGGAGACAGGGAGTAATGAAAAACTGTTTTTT.